The sequence of this T cell receptor beta chain was determined in a study of T cell changes during pregnancy in multiple sclerosis. V dropped 4 bases and J dropped 15; count of bases not matched to a gene: 13. CDR3 length: 13 amino acids. CDR1 LGHNA and CDR2 YSLEER come from the germline V gene. This clone showed up just once. Only in-frame clones appear in the TCRdb table, and some are missing; sequencing was by immunoSEQ multiplex PCR. The table includes about 40,000 clones, about 91% detected once. The sequence was obtained from a female donor with multiple sclerosis, enrolled in a pregnancy study. This rearrangement joins TRBV4-3 to TRBJ2-3; 7 bases map to TRBD1. The sample was CD8+ T cells from peripheral blood mononuclear cells, taken before pregnancy. Here the CDR3 DNA reads TGCGCCAGCAGCCCCCACGAAGGGACAGAACAATATTTT. The encoded protein is CASSPHEGTEQYF.